The rows below give T cell receptor beta chains drawn from one sample of a study of identical twins. MiXCR, applied by TCRdb to the 5' RACE reads, yields one record per CDR3 protein. This sample yields 100,000 or so distinct CDR3 sequences, of which roughly 6% are seen a single time; about 12% belongs to the top ten. Sample: memory T cells sorted from blood. Every receptor here comes from a woman in her fifties or sixties in good health. CDR3s include the opening cysteine and the closing phenylalanine or tryptophan. The D gene is left open where the match is weak. Size tells how often a clone was seen (once, few, many) or the class of an expanded clone, and some rows leave it out.

clone size,V gene,D gene,J gene,CDR3 protein,CDR3 DNA
many,TRBV4-2,TRBD1,TRBJ1-5,CASSQVAGQINQPQHF,TGTGCCAGCAGCCAAGTCGCGGGACAGATAAATCAGCCCCAGCATTTT
many,TRBV7-6,TRBD2,TRBJ2-5,CASSLDGAGPRETQYF,TGTGCCAGCAGCTTAGATGGAGCGGGGCCCCGGGAGACCCAGTACTTC
few,TRBV7-2,NA,TRBJ2-2,CASSLQGYGELFF,TGTGCCAGCAGCTTACAGGGGTACGGGGAGCTGTTTTTT
few,TRBV5-1,NA,TRBJ2-3,CASSLAGWYTDTQYF,TGCGCCAGCAGCTTGGCAGGATGGTACACAGATACGCAGTATTTT
many,TRBV10-3,TRBD2,TRBJ2-7,CAISRTSGGAPYEQYF,TGTGCCATCAGTAGGACTAGCGGAGGTGCCCCCTACGAGCAGTACTTC
few,TRBV20-1,NA,TRBJ2-2,CSASLSGIPGELFF,TGCAGTGCTAGTCTCTCGGGGATTCCCGGGGAGCTGTTTTTT
many,TRBV5-1,TRBD2,TRBJ2-1,CASSGGLAGDYEQFF,TGCGCCAGCAGCGGCGGACTAGCGGGAGACTATGAGCAGTTCTTC
many,TRBV20-1,NA,TRBJ2-1,CSANPASALRDEQFF,TGCAGTGCTAATCCGGCTAGCGCTCTAAGGGATGAGCAGTTCTTC
many,TRBV20-1,TRBD2,TRBJ2-7,CSAERGGSYEQYF,TGCAGTGCCGAACGGGGCGGGAGTTACGAGCAGTACTTC
many,TRBV10-2,TRBD2,TRBJ2-7,CASRTSGSYEQYF,TGCGCCAGCAGGACTAGCGGCTCCTACGAGCAGTACTTC
many,TRBV12-3/TRBV12-4,TRBD1,TRBJ2-3,CASSASGTGTDTQYF,TGTGCCAGCAGTGCGTCCGGGACAGGCACAGATACGCAGTATTTT
many,TRBV7-8,TRBD1,TRBJ2-5,CASSLSLKPTGGQDQETQYF,TGTGCCAGCAGCCTGAGTTTAAAACCGACAGGGGGTCAGGATCAAGAGACCCAGTACTTC
NA,TRBV2,NA,TRBJ1-1,CASSELGSTEAFF,TGTGCCAGCAGTGAACTGGGGTCCACTGAAGCTTTCTTT
many,TRBV25-1,TRBD1,TRBJ2-5,CASSARDRGETQYF,TGTGCCAGCAGTGCCCGGGACAGGGGAGAGACCCAGTACTTC
many,TRBV9,TRBD2,TRBJ2-5,CASSVRASGAQETQYF,TGTGCCAGCAGCGTAAGGGCTAGCGGAGCGCAAGAGACCCAGTACTTC
few,TRBV27,NA,TRBJ2-7,CASTTRAKAYEQYF,TGTGCCAGCACCACTCGAGCGAAAGCCTACGAGCAGTACTTC
many,TRBV4-1,NA,TRBJ2-3,CASSPSGGKGADTQYF,TGCGCCAGCAGCCCGTCGGGCGGGAAGGGCGCAGATACGCAGTATTTT
many,TRBV29-1,TRBD1,TRBJ2-4,CSAGQGQNIQYF,TGCAGCGCCGGACAGGGTCAAAACATTCAGTACTTC
NA,TRBV21-1,NA,TRBJ2-7,CASSPLSGGHEQYF,TGTGCCAGCAGCCCCCTCTCGGGAGGGCACGAGCAGTACTTC
few,TRBV4-2,NA,TRBJ2-7,CASSQAGQSYEQYF,TGTGCCAGCAGCCAAGCCGGACAGTCCTACGAGCAGTACTTC
many,TRBV9,NA,TRBJ2-6,CASEGRNSGANVLTF,TGTGCCAGTGAAGGAAGGAACTCTGGGGCCAACGTCCTGACTTTC
many,TRBV5-1,TRBD1,TRBJ2-5,CASSHLPGTVIETQYF,TGCGCCAGCAGCCACCTCCCGGGGACAGTTATTGAGACCCAGTACTTC
few,TRBV23-1,NA,TRBJ1-4,CASSSMDPTNEKLFF,TGCGCCAGCAGTTCCATGGACCCAACTAATGAAAAACTGTTTTTT
NA,TRBV20-1,TRBD2,TRBJ2-1,CSATSGRAYNEQFF,TGCAGTGCTACTAGCGGGAGGGCCTACAATGAGCAGTTCTTC
few,TRBV3-1,TRBD2,TRBJ2-2,CASKGTSGSTNTGELFF,TGTGCCAGCAAGGGGACTAGCGGGAGTACAAACACCGGGGAGCTGTTTTTT
few,TRBV24-1,NA,TRBJ1-2,CATSDSSYGYTF,TGTGCCACCAGTGACAGTTCCTATGGCTACACCTTC
NA,TRBV20-1,TRBD1,TRBJ2-7,CSARQGTFYEQYF,TGCAGTGCCAGACAGGGGACCTTCTACGAGCAGTACTTC
many,TRBV21-1,NA,TRBJ2-4,CASTNGLTGLAKNIQYF,TGTGCCAGCACCAATGGCTTGACAGGATTAGCCAAAAACATTCAGTACTTC
few,TRBV24-1,TRBD1,TRBJ1-2,CATSESRDSLFYGYTF,TGTGCCACCAGTGAATCAAGGGACAGCTTGTTCTATGGCTACACCTTC
many,TRBV11-2,NA,TRBJ2-1,CASSSHRESRRINEQFF,TGTGCCAGCAGCTCTCACAGGGAATCGCGGAGGATCAATGAGCAGTTCTTC
many,TRBV19,NA,TRBJ1-1,CASSIVGQDGAFF,TGTGCCAGTAGTATAGTGGGGCAGGACGGAGCTTTCTTT
once,TRBV29-1,TRBD2,TRBJ2-1,CSVEECLAGGNYNEQFF,TGCAGCGTTGAAGAATGCTTAGCGGGAGGGAACTACAATGAGCAGTTCTTC
few,TRBV19,NA,TRBJ1-3,CASMRRDSGNTIYF,TGTGCCAGTATGAGGAGGGACTCTGGAAACACCATATATTTT
many,TRBV9,NA,TRBJ1-5,CASSVESDSNQPQHF,TGTGCCAGCAGCGTAGAGTCAGATAGCAATCAGCCCCAGCATTTT
many,TRBV5-1,TRBD1,TRBJ2-2,CASSFEQGARHGELFF,TGCGCCAGCAGCTTTGAACAGGGGGCGCGTCACGGGGAGCTGTTTTTT
NA,TRBV10-3,NA,TRBJ1-1,CAISESRAVNTEAFF,TGTGCCATCAGTGAGTCTAGAGCGGTGAACACTGAAGCTTTCTTT
many,TRBV12-3/TRBV12-4,TRBD2,TRBJ2-3,CASRTLSGRASDTQYF,TGTGCCAGCAGAACCCTTAGCGGGAGGGCCTCGGATACGCAGTATTTT